The TCR beta chain described here comes from a study of shared clonotypes between healthy human individuals. Findings and caveats of the study: Non-shared clonotypes had lower generation probabilities than those shared by all four donors.

TCRdb's table, derived via immunoSEQ multiplex PCR, lists solely in-frame clones and lacks some. The sample yields around 1.5 million clones, about 98% seen once. Notes on this clone: Its matching antigen is unknown.

Specimen: naive CD4+ T cells sorted from blood. The subset was: CD45RA+ positively selected. This receptor was identified in a man aged 25 to 45 in good health.

The CDR3 is CASSLSDYEQFF. CDR3 nucleotides: TGTGCCAGCAGCTTATCCGACTATGAGCAGTTCTTC. The gene calls are TRBV7-8 and TRBJ2-1; D is unclear. The ends were cut back, 2 bases at V and 8 bases at J, with 7 bases in the middle. Germline V gene sequence: CDR1 SGHVS, CDR2 FQNEAQ. The CDR3 is made up of 12 amino acids.